This T cell receptor (beta chain) was recovered during a study of blood T cell repertoires in COVID-19. Study background: Italy, Spain and the United States were the sources of the convalescent and acute COVID-19 samples. From T cells, B-cell-depleted T cells, or PBMCs came the material, which was cDNA or gDNA.

In the authors' workflow: Estimated nucleated cell counts came from reference gene primer amplification. TCRdb's copy holds only in-frame clones and misses some; the assay was immunoSEQ multiplex PCR. The V and J calls and clone size are taken from that table; D and trimming were inferred from the DNA. The data hold 190,000 or so clones, with just under 90% observed a single time. In germline, CDR1 is ENHRY, CDR2 SYGVKD. The CDR3 spans 16 residues. V lost 3 bases to trimming and J lost 0 bases, with 12 bases between them. V is TRBV10-3 and J is TRBJ1-5; D gene ambiguous. The sequencing input was peripheral blood. The sequence came from a woman between 18 and 29 years old who had recovered from COVID-19. The CDR3 reads CAISDSTSDSNQPQHF. Here the CDR3 DNA reads TGTGCCATCAGTGATTCGACATCTGATAGCAATCAGCCCCAGCATTTT.